The sequence of this TCR beta chain was determined in a study of T cell repertoires in cytomegalovirus infection. Study overall: From public TCR beta signatures came an indication of both CMV infection and matching HLA type. Findings and limits, study-wide: The ex vivo response showed dominance by HLA-C-restricted CMV-specific TCR beta clonotypes.

This clonotype occurred many times. Its antigen is currently unknown. TCRdb ran MiXCR on the reads and lists one entry per CDR3 protein. The repertoire holds 49,000 or so distinct CDR3 sequences, roughly 19% seen once, with approximately 53% in the top ten. From germline, CDR1 is SGHTA and CDR2 FQGNSA. Trimming removed 5 bases from V and 2 bases from J, with 13 bases in between. CDR3 length: 14 residues. This sample comprised CD8+ T cells from cultured PBMCs, obtained from culture after CMV antigen stimulation. This receptor was identified in a human donor in good health (CMV status not recorded). Some clones in this sample may be carry-over from other donors' samples. The genes are TRBV7-2 and TRBJ2-7; weak D call: TRBD2 (6 bases). This CDR3 reads CASSPPWGAYEQYF. The DNA for the CDR3 is TGTGCCAGCAGCCCCCCGTGGGGGGCCTACGAGCAGTACTTC.